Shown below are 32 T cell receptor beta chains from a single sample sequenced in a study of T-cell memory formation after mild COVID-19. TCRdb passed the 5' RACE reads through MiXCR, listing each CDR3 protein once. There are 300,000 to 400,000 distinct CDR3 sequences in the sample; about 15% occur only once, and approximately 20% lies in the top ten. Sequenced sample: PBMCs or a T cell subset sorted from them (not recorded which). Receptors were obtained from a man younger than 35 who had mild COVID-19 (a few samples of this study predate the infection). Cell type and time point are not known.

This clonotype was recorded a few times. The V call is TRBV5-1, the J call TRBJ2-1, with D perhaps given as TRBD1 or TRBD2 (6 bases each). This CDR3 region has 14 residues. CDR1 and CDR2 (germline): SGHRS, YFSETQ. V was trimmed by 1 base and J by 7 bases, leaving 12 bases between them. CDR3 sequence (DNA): TGCGCCAGCAGCTTGTCCGGGGGCTCGAATGAGCAGTTCTTC. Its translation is CASSLSGGSNEQFF. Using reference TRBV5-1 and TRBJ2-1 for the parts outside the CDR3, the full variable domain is KAGVTQTPRYLIKTRGQQVTLSCSPISGHRSVSWYQQTPGQGLQFLFEYFSETQRNKGNFPGRFSGRQFSNSRSEMNVSTLELGDSALYLCASSLSGGSNEQFFGPGTRLTVL.

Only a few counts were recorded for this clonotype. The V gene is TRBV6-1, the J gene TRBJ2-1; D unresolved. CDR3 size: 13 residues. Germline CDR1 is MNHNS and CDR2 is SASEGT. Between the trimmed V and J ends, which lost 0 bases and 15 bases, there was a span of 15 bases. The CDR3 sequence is CASSEAGYLLGFF. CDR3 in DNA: TGTGCCAGCAGTGAAGCTGGATACCTCCTGGGGTTCTTC.

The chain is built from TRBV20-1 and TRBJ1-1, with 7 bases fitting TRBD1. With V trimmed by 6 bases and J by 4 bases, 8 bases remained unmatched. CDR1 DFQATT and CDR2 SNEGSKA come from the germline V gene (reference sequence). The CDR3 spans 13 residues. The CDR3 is CSATTGEATEAFF. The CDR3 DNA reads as TGCAGTGCCACCACAGGGGAGGCCACTGAAGCTTTCTTT.

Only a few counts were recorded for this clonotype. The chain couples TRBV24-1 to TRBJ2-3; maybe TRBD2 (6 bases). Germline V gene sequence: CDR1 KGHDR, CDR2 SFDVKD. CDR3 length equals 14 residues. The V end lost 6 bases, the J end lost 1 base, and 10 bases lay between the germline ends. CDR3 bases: TGTGCCACCAGTCTCACGGGGGGCACAGATACGCAGTATTTT. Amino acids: CATSLTGGTDTQYF.

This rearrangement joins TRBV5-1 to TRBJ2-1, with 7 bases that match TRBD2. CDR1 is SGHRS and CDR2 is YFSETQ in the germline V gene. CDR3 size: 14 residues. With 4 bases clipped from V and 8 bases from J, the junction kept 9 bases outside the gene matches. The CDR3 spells CASSPGEGVHEQFF. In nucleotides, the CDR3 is TGCGCCAGCAGCCCGGGGGAGGGTGTCCATGAGCAGTTCTTC.

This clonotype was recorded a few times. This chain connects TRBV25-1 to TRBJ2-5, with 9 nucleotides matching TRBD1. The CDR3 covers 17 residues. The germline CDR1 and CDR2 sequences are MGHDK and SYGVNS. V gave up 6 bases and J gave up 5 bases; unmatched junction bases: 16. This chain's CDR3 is CASSVGVDRGIGETQYF. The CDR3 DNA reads TGTGCCAGCAGCGTGGGGGTGGACAGGGGCATTGGCGAGACCCAGTACTTC.

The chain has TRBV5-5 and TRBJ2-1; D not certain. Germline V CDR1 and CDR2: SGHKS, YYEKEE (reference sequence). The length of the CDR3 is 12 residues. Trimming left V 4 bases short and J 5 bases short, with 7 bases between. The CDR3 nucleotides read TGTGCCAGCAGCGGCTTGAACAATGAGCAGTTCTTC. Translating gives CASSGLNNEQFF.

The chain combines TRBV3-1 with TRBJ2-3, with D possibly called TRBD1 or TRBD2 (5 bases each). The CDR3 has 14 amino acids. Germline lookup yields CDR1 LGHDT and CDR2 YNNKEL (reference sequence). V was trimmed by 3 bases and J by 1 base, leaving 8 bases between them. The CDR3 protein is CASSQGDGTDTQYF. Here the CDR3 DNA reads TGTGCCAGCAGCCAGGGGGATGGCACAGATACGCAGTATTTT.

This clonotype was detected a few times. CDR3 region: CASSLEGRWKSQKPKNIQYF. DNA of the CDR3: TGTGCCAGCAGCTTAGAGGGGAGATGGAAGAGTCAGAAGCCCAAAAACATTCAGTACTTC. This chain connects TRBV7-8 to TRBJ2-4, with D perhaps being TRBD1 or TRBD2 (5 bases each). This CDR3 region has 20 residues. Deletions cut 1 base from V and 2 bases from J, with 24 bases between. CDR1 SGHVS and CDR2 FQNEAQ come from the germline V gene.

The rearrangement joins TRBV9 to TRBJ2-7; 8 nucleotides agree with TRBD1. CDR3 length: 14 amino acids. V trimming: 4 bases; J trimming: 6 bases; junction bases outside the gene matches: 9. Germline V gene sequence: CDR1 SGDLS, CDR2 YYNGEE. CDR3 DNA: TGTGCCAGCAGCCCTTGGACAGGGTACAGCGAGCAGTACTTC. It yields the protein CASSPWTGYSEQYF.

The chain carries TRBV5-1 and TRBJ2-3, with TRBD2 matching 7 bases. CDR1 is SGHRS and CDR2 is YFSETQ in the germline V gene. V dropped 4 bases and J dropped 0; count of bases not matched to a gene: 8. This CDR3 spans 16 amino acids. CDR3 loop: CASSGPLAASTDTQYF. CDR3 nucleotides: TGCGCCAGCAGCGGACCTCTAGCGGCTAGCACAGATACGCAGTATTTT.

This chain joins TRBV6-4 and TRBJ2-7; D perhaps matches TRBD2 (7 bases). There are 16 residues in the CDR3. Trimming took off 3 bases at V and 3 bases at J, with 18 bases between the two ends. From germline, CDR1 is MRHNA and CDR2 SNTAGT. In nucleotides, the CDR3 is TGTGCCAGCAGTGAAAGGGGTGCGGGGGCGCTCTACGAGCAGTACGTC. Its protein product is CASSERGAGALYEQYV.

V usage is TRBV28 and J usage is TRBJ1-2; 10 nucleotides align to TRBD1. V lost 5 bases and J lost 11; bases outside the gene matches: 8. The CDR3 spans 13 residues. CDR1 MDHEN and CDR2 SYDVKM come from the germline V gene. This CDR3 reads CASSAGTGEKYTF. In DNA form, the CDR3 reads TGTGCCAGCAGTGCCGGGACAGGGGAAAAGTACACCTTC.

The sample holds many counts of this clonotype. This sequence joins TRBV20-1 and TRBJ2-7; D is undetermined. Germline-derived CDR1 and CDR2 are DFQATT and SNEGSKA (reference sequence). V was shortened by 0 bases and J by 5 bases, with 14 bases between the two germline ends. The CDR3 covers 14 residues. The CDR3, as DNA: TGCAGTGCTAGAGAATCGTCAAGGGCAGACGAGCAGTACGTC. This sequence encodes CSARESSRADEQYV.

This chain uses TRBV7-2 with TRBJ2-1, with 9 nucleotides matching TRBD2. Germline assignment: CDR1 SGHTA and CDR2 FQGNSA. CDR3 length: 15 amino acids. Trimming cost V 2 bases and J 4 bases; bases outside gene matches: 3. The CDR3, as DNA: TGTGCCAGCAGCTTAAGGGCGGGGGGGTACAATGAGCAGTTCTTC. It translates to CASSLRAGGYNEQFF. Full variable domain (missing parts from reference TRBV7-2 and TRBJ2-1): GAGVSQSPSNKVTEKGKDVELRCDPISGHTALYWYRQSLGQGLEFLIYFQGNSAPDKSGLPSDRFSAERTGGSVSTLTIQRTQQEDSAVYLCASSLRAGGYNEQFFGPGTRLTVL.

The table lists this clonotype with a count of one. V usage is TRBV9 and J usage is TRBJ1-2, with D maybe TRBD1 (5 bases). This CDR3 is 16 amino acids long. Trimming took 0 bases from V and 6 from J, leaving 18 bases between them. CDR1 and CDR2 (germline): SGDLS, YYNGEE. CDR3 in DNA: TGTGCCAGCAGCGTAGGATTTCGGGGACCGTTGGATGGCTACACCTTC. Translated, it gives CASSVGFRGPLDGYTF.

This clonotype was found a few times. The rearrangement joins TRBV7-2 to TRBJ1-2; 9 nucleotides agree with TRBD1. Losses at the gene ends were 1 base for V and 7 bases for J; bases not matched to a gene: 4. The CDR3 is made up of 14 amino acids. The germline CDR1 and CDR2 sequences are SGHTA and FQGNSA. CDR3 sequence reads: CASSLVETGGGYTF. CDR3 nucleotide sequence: TGTGCCAGCAGCTTAGTGGAGACAGGGGGTGGCTACACCTTC.

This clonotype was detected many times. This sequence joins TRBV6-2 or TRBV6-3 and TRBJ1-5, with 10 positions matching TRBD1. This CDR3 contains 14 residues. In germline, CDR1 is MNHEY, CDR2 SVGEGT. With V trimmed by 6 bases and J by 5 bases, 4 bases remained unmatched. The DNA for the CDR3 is TGTGCCAGCAGCTGGGACAGGGGCCATCAGCCCCAGCATTTT. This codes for CASSWDRGHQPQHF.

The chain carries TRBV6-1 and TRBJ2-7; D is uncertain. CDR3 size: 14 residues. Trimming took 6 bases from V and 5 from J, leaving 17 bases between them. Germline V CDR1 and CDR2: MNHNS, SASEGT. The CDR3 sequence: CASRGVGSRDEQYV. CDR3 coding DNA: TGTGCCAGCAGAGGAGTGGGAAGTCGGGACGAGCAGTACGTC.

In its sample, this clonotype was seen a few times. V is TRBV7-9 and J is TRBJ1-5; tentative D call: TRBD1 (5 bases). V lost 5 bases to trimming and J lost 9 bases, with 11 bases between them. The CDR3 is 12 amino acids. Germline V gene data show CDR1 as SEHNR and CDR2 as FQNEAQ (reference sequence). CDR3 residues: CASSIDSPPQHF. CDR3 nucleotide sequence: TGTGCCAGCAGCATAGACAGTCCGCCCCAGCATTTT.

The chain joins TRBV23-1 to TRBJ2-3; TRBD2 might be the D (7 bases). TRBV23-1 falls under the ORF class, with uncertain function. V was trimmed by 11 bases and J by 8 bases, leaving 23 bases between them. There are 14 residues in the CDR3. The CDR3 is CASQAGAGNGTQYF. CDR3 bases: TGCGCCTCACAGGCGGGGGCCGGGAACGGTACGCAGTATTTT.

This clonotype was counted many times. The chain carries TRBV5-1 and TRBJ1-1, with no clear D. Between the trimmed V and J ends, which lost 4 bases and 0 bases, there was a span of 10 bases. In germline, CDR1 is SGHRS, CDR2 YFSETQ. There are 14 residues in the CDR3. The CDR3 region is CASSPQRLNTEAFF. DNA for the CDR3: TGCGCCAGCAGCCCCCAGAGATTGAACACTGAAGCTTTCTTT.

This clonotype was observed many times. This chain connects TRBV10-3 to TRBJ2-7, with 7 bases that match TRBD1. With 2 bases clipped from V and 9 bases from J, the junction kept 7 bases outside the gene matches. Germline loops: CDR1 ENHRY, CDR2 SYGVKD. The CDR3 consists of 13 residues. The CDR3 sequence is CAISERGQDGQYV. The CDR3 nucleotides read TGTGCCATCAGTGAGAGGGGGCAGGATGGGCAGTACGTC.

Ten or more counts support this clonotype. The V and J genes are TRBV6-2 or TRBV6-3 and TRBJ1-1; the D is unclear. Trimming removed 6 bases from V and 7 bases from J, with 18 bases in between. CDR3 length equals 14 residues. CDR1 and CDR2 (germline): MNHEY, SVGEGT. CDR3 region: CASSHALFRGEAFF. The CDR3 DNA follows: TGTGCCAGCAGCCATGCCTTGTTCAGAGGTGAAGCTTTCTTT.

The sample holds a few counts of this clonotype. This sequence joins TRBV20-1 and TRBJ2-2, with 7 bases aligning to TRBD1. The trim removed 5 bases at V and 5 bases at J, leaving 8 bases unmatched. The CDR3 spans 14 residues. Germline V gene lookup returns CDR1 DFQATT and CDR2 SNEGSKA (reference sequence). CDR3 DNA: TGCAGTGCTCCCCGGGGACAGACGACCGGGGAGCTGTTTTTT. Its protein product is CSAPRGQTTGELFF.

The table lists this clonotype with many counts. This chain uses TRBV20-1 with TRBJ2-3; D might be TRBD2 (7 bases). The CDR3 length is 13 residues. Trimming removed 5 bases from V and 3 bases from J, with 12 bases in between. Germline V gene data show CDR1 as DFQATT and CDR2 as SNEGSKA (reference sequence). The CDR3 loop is CSADEGGTDTQYF. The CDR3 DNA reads TGCAGTGCTGACGAGGGGGGGACAGATACGCAGTATTTT.

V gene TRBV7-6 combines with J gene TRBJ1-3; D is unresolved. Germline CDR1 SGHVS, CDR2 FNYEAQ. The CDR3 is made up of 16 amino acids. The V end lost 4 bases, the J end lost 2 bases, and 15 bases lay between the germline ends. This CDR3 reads CASSSRLGGPGNTIYF. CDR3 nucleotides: TGTGCCAGCAGCTCCCGCCTCGGAGGGCCTGGAAACACCATATATTTT.

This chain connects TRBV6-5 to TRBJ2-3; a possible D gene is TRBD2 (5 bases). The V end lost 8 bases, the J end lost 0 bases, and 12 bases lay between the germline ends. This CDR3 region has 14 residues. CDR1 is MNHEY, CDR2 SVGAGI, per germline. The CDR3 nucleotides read TGTGCCAGCCGAAGAGGGAGAAGCACAGATACGCAGTATTTT. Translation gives CASRRGRSTDTQYF.

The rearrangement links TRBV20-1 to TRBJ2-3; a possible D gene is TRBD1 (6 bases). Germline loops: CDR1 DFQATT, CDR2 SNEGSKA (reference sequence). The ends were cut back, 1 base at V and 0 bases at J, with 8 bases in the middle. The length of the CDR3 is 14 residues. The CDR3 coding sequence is TGCAGTGCTAGAGGGGGGCCTAGCACAGATACGCAGTATTTT. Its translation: CSARGGPSTDTQYF.

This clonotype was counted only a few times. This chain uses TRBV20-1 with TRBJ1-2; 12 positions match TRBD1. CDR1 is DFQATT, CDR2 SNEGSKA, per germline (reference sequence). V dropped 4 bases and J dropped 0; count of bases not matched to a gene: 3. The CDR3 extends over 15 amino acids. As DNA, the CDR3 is TGCAGTGCTACGGGACAGGGGGCCTCTAACTATGGCTACACCTTC. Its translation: CSATGQGASNYGYTF.

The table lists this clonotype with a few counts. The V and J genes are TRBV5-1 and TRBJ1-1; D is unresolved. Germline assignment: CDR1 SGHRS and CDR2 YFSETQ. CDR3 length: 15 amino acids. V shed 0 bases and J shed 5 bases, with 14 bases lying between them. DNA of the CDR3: TGCGCCAGCAGCTTGGGTTCGGCAGGTGAGACTGAAGCTTTCTTT. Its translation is CASSLGSAGETEAFF.

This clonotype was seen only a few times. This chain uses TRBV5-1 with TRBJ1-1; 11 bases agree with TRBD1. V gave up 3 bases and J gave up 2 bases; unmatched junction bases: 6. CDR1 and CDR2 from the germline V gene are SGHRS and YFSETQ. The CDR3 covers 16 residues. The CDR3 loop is CASSYTGTGGNTEAFF. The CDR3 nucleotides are TGCGCCAGCAGCTACACCGGGACAGGGGGTAACACTGAAGCTTTCTTT. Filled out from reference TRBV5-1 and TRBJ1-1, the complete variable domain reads KAGVTQTPRYLIKTRGQQVTLSCSPISGHRSVSWYQQTPGQGLQFLFEYFSETQRNKGNFPGRFSGRQFSNSRSEMNVSTLELGDSALYLCASSYTGTGGNTEAFFGQGTRLTVV.